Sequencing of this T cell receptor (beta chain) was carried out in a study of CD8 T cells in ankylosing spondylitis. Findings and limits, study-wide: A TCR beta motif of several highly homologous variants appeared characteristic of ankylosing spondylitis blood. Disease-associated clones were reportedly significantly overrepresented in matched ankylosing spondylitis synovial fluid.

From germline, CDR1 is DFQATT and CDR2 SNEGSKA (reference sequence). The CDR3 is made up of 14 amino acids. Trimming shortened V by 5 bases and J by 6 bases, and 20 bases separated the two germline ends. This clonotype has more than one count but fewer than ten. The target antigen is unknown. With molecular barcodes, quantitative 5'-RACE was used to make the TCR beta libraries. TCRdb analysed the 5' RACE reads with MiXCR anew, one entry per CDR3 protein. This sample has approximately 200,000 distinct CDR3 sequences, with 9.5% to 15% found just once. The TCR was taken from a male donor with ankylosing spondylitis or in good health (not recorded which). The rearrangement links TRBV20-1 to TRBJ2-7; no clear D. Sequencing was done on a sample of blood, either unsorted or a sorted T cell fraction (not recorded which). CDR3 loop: CSAPSPSPQAEQYF. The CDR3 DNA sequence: TGCAGTGCTCCTAGTCCCTCTCCCCAGGCCGAGCAGTACTTC.